This T cell receptor beta chain stems from a study of T cell responses to AZD1222 COVID-19 vaccine. The protocol was immunoSEQ multiplex PCR, while the TCRdb copy is restricted to in-frame clones and leaves out a portion. The sample records approximately 77,000 clones, about 92% being singletons. Of note for this clone: Its antigen is unknown.

Study-wide points: At study baseline, merely roughly 6 AZD1222 recipients were seropositive. Distributed over spike, vaccine-associated CD4 TCRs predominated at 160-218 and 743-854. Breadth and depth of Spike-specific TCRs rose after two AZD1222 doses.

The material was peripheral blood, obtained 28 days after the second AZD1222 dose. The sequence was collected from an adult who received the AZD1222 COVID-19 vaccine.

In DNA, the CDR3 is TGCGCCAGCAGTGTTTCAGATTCTGGAAACACCATATATTTT. Its translation is CASSVSDSGNTIYF. The chain recombines TRBV10-1 with TRBJ1-3; D not certain. The CDR3 sequence is 14 residues long. The germline V and J ends were trimmed by 4 bases and 1 base, with 8 bases remaining between them. Looked up from germline, CDR1 is WNHNN and CDR2 is SYGVQD (reference sequence).